This T cell receptor beta chain comes out of a study of blood T cell repertoires in COVID-19. Turning to the study itself: The cDNA or gDNA used as material had been derived from T cells, B-cell-depleted T cells, or PBMCs.

Trimming removed 4 bases from V and 2 bases from J, with 6 bases in between. Germline CDR1 reads SQVTM; CDR2 reads ANQGSEA. The CDR3 runs to 12 residues. Patients from Seattle were sampled longitudinally, starting during active infection. How the authors handled the data: Quantification of nucleated cells was approximated via reference gene primer amplification. Repertoires were generated with immunoSEQ multiplex PCR, while TCRdb's copy carries only in-frame clones and drops some. The D gene and trimming were derived from the DNA, and the V and J assignments and clone size from that table. In the table there are about 180,000 clones, approximately 80% of which are singletons.

The sequenced sample was peripheral blood. The sequence was obtained from a woman aged 40-49 years with COVID-19, enrolled during active disease. The chain recombines TRBV29-1 with TRBJ1-5, with D possibly matching TRBD1 (5 bases). The CDR3 bases are TGCAGCGTTGGGGGGGGCAATCAGCCCCAGCATTTT. Translated, it gives CSVGGGNQPQHF. Looking up the rest from reference TRBV29-1 and TRBJ1-5 gives the full variable domain: SAVISQKPSRDICQRGTSLTIQCQVDSQVTMMFWYRQQPGQSLTLIATANQGSEATYESGFVIDKFPISRPNLTFSTLTVSNMSPEDSSIYLCSVGGGNQPQHFGDGTRLSIL.